This TCR beta chain originates from a study of blood T cell repertoires in COVID-19. The sample holds one count of this clone. Profiling relied on immunoSEQ multiplex PCR, and the TCRdb table lists in-frame clones only, not all of them. This sample has 130,000 to 150,000 clones, with approximately 84% found just once. The CDR3 loop spans 9 amino acids. Germline V gives CDR1 DFQATT, CDR2 SNEGSKA (reference sequence). Trimming shortened V by 6 bases and J by 7 bases, and 3 bases separated the two germline ends. This chain joins TRBV20-1 and TRBJ1-4; no firm D call. This sequence originates from a human donor in a cohort sampled during active COVID-19. What was sequenced was peripheral blood. CDR3 nucleotide sequence: TGCAGTGCCTGTGAAAAACTGTTTTTT. Translated: CSACEKLFF.